The 5 T cell receptor beta chains listed next were all sequenced from one sample in a study of cytomegalovirus exposure and HLA in healthy donors. The repertoire was sequenced with immunoSEQ multiplex PCR; TCRdb's copy has only in-frame clones and lacks some. The repertoire holds more than 300,000 clones, with 75% to 90% as singletons. Sequencing input: PBMCs. These receptors were obtained from a woman aged 18 to 35 in good health and CMV-seronegative.

The chain joins TRBV11-3 to TRBJ2-7; D may be TRBD2 (6 bases). Germline assignment: CDR1 SGHNT and CDR2 YENEEA. V lost 2 bases and J lost 0, with 11 bases in between. The CDR3 consists of 15 residues. CDR3 sequence reads: CASSLFAGSSYEQYF. The CDR3 DNA reads as TGTGCCAGCAGCTTATTCGCGGGGAGCTCCTACGAGCAGTACTTC.

This chain links TRBV6-5 with TRBJ1-2; D unresolved. Trimming stripped 2 bases from V and 7 bases from J, with 11 bases between. The germline V gene encodes CDR1 MNHEY and CDR2 SVGAGI. CDR3 length: 13 amino acids. CDR3 DNA: TGTGCCAGCAGTTACGTTAGGGAGGGTGGCTACACCTTC. As protein: CASSYVREGGYTF.

The V gene is TRBV27, the J gene TRBJ2-7, with 7 positions matching TRBD2. Germline lookup yields CDR1 MNHEY and CDR2 SMNVEV (reference sequence). V lost 6 bases, J lost 9 bases, and 8 bases stayed unmatched. The CDR3 is 12 amino acids. CDR3 nucleotides: TGTGCCAGCAGGGGGAGGGGACTCCGGCAGTACTTC. Its protein product is CASRGRGLRQYF.

The chain links TRBV5-3 to TRBJ2-7, with 8 bases that match TRBD2. TRBV5-3 is an open reading frame, and its role is uncertain. The J segment lost 3 bases and the V segment lost 9 bases, leaving 5 bases of the junction unmatched. CDR3 size: 12 residues. This chain's CDR3 is CAIKRGFYEQYF. CDR3 bases: TGTGCCATTAAGCGGGGGTTCTACGAGCAGTACTTC.

The chain couples TRBV5-6 to TRBJ2-7; 9 bases agree with TRBD2. The germline V gene encodes CDR1 SGHDT and CDR2 YYEEEE. The V and J ends lost 4 bases and 4 bases, in that order; junction bases with no gene match: 12. The CDR3 consists of 16 residues. The CDR3: CASSGGRREGRYEQYF. CDR3 nucleotides: TGTGCCAGCAGCGGTGGCAGGCGGGAGGGCCGTTACGAGCAGTACTTC. The variable domain in full, completed from reference TRBV5-6 and TRBJ2-7, reads DAGVTQSPTHLIKTRGQQVTLRCSPKSGHDTVSWYQQALGQGPQFIFQYYEEEERQRGNFPDRFSGHQFPNYSSELNVNALLLGDSALYLCASSGGRREGRYEQYFGPGTRLTVT.